One sample yielded the 11 T cell receptor beta chains listed below, sequenced in a study of a mutant IDH1 vaccine in newly diagnosed glioma. Sequenced by immunoSEQ multiplex PCR; TCRdb stores in-frame clones only, minus some. The sample has 40,000 to 60,000 clones, around 78% seen once. Stated time point: week 5, during vaccination. It was 300 ug of mutant IDH1 20-mer peptide that made up each vaccine dose, given with topical imiquimod. These TCRs are of unknown antigen specificity. This sample comprised PBMCs, obtained from a glioma patient whose treatment included an IDH1 peptide vaccine. These receptors were taken from a woman in her thirties or forties with glioma.

This chain uses TRBV19 with TRBJ1-3; TRBD1 matches 8 bases. The CDR3 totals 13 residues. Unmatched junction bases numbered 0, after V lost 6 bases and J lost 2 bases. The V gene's germline CDR1 is LNHDA and CDR2 SQIVND (reference sequence). Here the CDR3 reads CASRDRAGNTIYF. CDR3 DNA sequence: TGTGCCAGTAGGGACAGGGCTGGAAACACCATATATTTT.

The chain uses TRBV9 and TRBJ1-1; D perhaps matches TRBD1 (5 bases). The CDR3 runs to 16 residues. Germline-derived CDR1 and CDR2 are SGDLS and YYNGEE. V was trimmed by 0 bases and J by 4 bases, leaving 16 bases between them. CDR3 sequence (DNA): TGTGCCAGCAGCGTAGGGGGGGACTTGGGAATCACTGAAGCTTTCTTT. Translation gives CASSVGGDLGITEAFF.

V is TRBV19 and J is TRBJ1-1; TRBD1 agrees at 8 bases. The CDR3 is 14 residues long. Germline CDR1 is LNHDA and CDR2 is SQIVND (reference sequence). V lost 9 bases to trimming and J lost 5 bases; unmatched junction nucleotides: 11. CDR3 DNA sequence: TGTGCCAGCAGGACAGGGTCTCAAAGAACTGAAGCTTTCTTT. This translates into CASRTGSQRTEAFF. Full variable domain (missing parts from reference TRBV19 and TRBJ1-1): DGGITQSPKYLFRKEGQNVTLSCEQNLNHDAMYWYRQDPGQGLRLIYYSQIVNDFQKGDIAEGYSVSREKKESFPLTVTSAQKNPTAFYLCASRTGSQRTEAFFGQGTRLTVV.

In DNA, the CDR3 is TGTGCCAGCAATGGGGGAAGCTATGGCTACACCTTC. It translates to CASNGGSYGYTF. The chain links TRBV2 to TRBJ1-2, with D perhaps TRBD1 (5 bases). V gave up 7 bases and J gave up 4 bases, with 10 bases separating them. CDR1 and CDR2 (germline): SNHLY, FYNNEI. The CDR3 spans 12 residues.

This clone is medium-sized (0.01 to 0.1%) within its sample. The gene calls are TRBV30 and TRBJ1-1; D is ambiguous. This CDR3 contains 13 residues. Germline-derived CDR1 and CDR2 are GTSNPN and SVGIG (reference sequence). Trimming took 0 bases from V and 7 from J, leaving 12 bases between them. CDR3 DNA: TGTGCCTGGAGTGTACTCCAGTCGGGTGAAGCTTTCTTT. Translation: CAWSVLQSGEAFF. The full variable domain, in which reference TRBV30 and TRBJ1-1 provide the parts outside the CDR3, is SQTIHQWPATLVQPVGSPLSLECTVEGTSNPNLYWYRQAAGRGLQLLFYSVGIGQISSEVPQNLSASRPQDRQFILSSKKLLLSDSGFYLCAWSVLQSGEAFFGQGTRLTVV.

This clone turned up a few times. This chain uses TRBV2 with TRBJ1-2; D is unclear. Trimming took off 4 bases at V and 4 bases at J, with 19 bases between the two ends. The germline V gene has CDR1 SNHLY and CDR2 FYNNEI. The CDR3 is 16 residues long. The CDR3 loop reads CASSVYPPADLYGYTF. The CDR3, as DNA: TGTGCCAGCAGTGTCTACCCCCCGGCTGATCTCTATGGCTACACCTTC.

J is TRBJ1-1 and V is TRBV19, with D maybe TRBD1 (5 bases). CDR3 length equals 13 residues. The V end was cut by 8 bases, the J end by 7 bases, with 17 bases between. CDR1 LNHDA and CDR2 SQIVND come from the germline V gene (reference sequence). CDR3 residues: CASVWGVVGEAFF. The CDR3, as DNA: TGTGCCAGTGTTTGGGGCGTGGTGGGTGAAGCTTTCTTT.

This clone was detected a few times. The chain carries TRBV7-9 and TRBJ1-1; the match to TRBD1 covers 8 bases. The CDR3 contains 14 residues. Per the germline V gene, CDR1 is SEHNR and CDR2 is FQNEAQ (reference sequence). V lost 1 base and J lost 7; bases outside the gene matches: 5. Here the CDR3 DNA reads TGTGCCAGCAGCTTAGGAGCAGGGGGCGGTGAAGCTTTCTTT. Its protein is CASSLGAGGGEAFF.

This clone has only a few counts. This chain connects TRBV7-9 to TRBJ1-1; tentative D call: TRBD1 (6 bases). CDR1 is SEHNR and CDR2 is FQNEAQ in the germline V gene (reference sequence). The CDR3 consists of 13 residues. V lost 2 bases and J lost 6, with 10 bases in between. Here the CDR3 DNA reads TGTGCCAGCAGCTTAAACAGGGATTCTGAAGCTTTCTTT. Translating gives CASSLNRDSEAFF.

This chain joins TRBV15 and TRBJ1-2, with D tentatively TRBD1 (6 bases). This CDR3 is built from 13 residues. The germline gives CDR1 LNHNV, CDR2 YYDKDF (reference sequence). V was cut by 4 bases and J by 6 bases, with 12 bases left in between. CDR3 sequence reads: CATSTHRVDGYTF. As DNA, the CDR3 is TGTGCCACCAGCACCCACAGGGTTGATGGCTACACCTTC. Full variable domain (remainder filled in from reference TRBV15 and TRBJ1-2): DAMVIQNPRYQVTQFGKPVTLSCSQTLNHNVMYWYQQKSSQAPKLLFHYYDKDFNNEADTPDNFQSRRPNTSFCFLDIRSPGLGDTAMYLCATSTHRVDGYTFGSGTRLTVV.

V is TRBV25-1 and J is TRBJ1-4, with D possibly TRBD1 on 6 matching bases. CDR3 size: 14 residues. V lost 5 bases to trimming and J lost 0 bases, with 7 bases between them. Per the germline V gene, CDR1 is MGHDK and CDR2 is SYGVNS. The CDR3 region has the DNA TGTGCCAGCAGTCCAGGGGCAACTAATGAAAAACTGTTTTTT. Its protein is CASSPGATNEKLFF.